The 27 T cell receptor beta chains given below trace back to one sample, sequenced in a study of T cell repertoires in cytomegalovirus infection. One entry per CDR3 protein results from TCRdb running MiXCR on the reads. The sample includes some 480,000 distinct CDR3 sequences, 30% to 40% of them seen just once. These receptors have no identified antigens. This specimen consisted of cultured PBMCs, obtained from culture after CMV antigen stimulation. The origin of the receptors is a human donor in good health (CMV status not recorded). Some clones in this sample may be carry-over from other donors' samples.

This chain connects TRBV4-1 to TRBJ2-7, with D possibly matching TRBD1 (6 bases). V lost 1 base and J lost 3, with 16 bases in between. This CDR3 has 16 amino acids. Germline V gene lookup returns CDR1 MGHRA and CDR2 YSYEKL. The CDR3: CASSQASGTSIYEQYV. The CDR3 DNA is TGCGCCAGCAGCCAAGCCTCCGGGACAAGTATCTACGAGCAGTACGTC.

This clonotype was counted between two and nine times. This CDR3 reads CASSGQNYGYTF. The CDR3 nucleotides read TGTGCCAGCAGTGGACAAAACTATGGCTACACCTTC. The J gene is TRBJ1-2, the V gene TRBV11-2; TRBD1 might be the D (5 bases). The CDR3 is 12 residues long. The V and J ends lost 6 bases and 2 bases respectively, with 7 bases between them. Germline lookup yields CDR1 SGHAT and CDR2 FQNNGV.

The chain has TRBV24-1 and TRBJ2-3; 15 nucleotides match TRBD2. Germline V gives CDR1 KGHDR, CDR2 SFDVKD. The length of the CDR3 is 17 residues. The J segment lost 5 bases and the V segment lost 4 bases, leaving 6 bases of the junction unmatched. CDR3 nucleotide sequence: TGTGCCACCAGTGACCCGGGACTAGCGGGAGGAATAGATACGCAGTATTTT. Residues: CATSDPGLAGGIDTQYF.

This clonotype occurred many times. The CDR3 DNA is TGTGCCAGCAGTGAAATGGGCAGTTACACAGATACGCAGTATTTT. This codes for CASSEMGSYTDTQYF. The J gene is TRBJ2-3, the V gene TRBV6-1; no firm D call. With 2 bases removed from V and 2 bases from J, the gap between germline ends came to 11 bases. The CDR3 runs to 15 residues. CDR1 MNHNS and CDR2 SASEGT come from the germline V gene.

This clonotype was recorded many times. This chain links TRBV7-8 with TRBJ2-7, with D perhaps TRBD1 (5 bases). CDR1 SGHVS and CDR2 FQNEAQ come from the germline V gene. The CDR3 loop spans 13 amino acids. V lost 5 bases and J lost 3, with 11 bases in between. The CDR3 DNA follows: TGTGCCAGCAGCCCGCAGGGTAACTACGAGCAGTACGTC. It is translated as CASSPQGNYEQYV.

The chain joins TRBV28 to TRBJ2-5; D might be TRBD2 (6 bases). Per the germline V gene, CDR1 is MDHEN and CDR2 is SYDVKM. This CDR3 comprises 16 residues. Trimming took 3 bases from V and 1 from J, leaving 15 bases between them. The CDR3 loop reads CASSLLLGEAQETQYF. The CDR3 coding sequence is TGTGCCAGCAGTTTGCTCCTAGGGGAGGCCCAAGAGACCCAGTACTTC.

There are a few counts of this clonotype. The chain uses TRBV19 and TRBJ1-5; D may be TRBD1 (6 bases). CDR1 and CDR2 (germline): LNHDA, SQIVND (reference sequence). Trimming took off 4 bases at V and 7 bases at J, with 11 bases between the two ends. The CDR3 runs 13 residues. The CDR3 loop is CASSTGAGQPQHF. The DNA of the CDR3 is TGTGCCAGTAGTACGGGGGCAGGGCAGCCCCAGCATTTT.

The sample holds a few counts of this clonotype. V is TRBV12-3 or TRBV12-4 and J is TRBJ2-2, with unresolved D. V dropped 3 bases and J dropped 0 bases, with 5 bases sitting between them. This CDR3 is built from 14 residues. The CDR3 DNA follows: TGTGCCAGCAGTTTTCCCACGAACACCGGGGAGCTGTTTTTT. It specifies CASSFPTNTGELFF.

This sequence joins TRBV7-2 and TRBJ1-1, with D possibly matching TRBD1 (6 bases). V lost 0 bases, J lost 7 bases, and 18 bases lay in between. The germline V gene has CDR1 SGHTA and CDR2 FQGNSA. The CDR3 length is 16 residues. This CDR3 reads CASSLAQDRIMREAFF. For the CDR3, the DNA is TGTGCCAGCAGCTTAGCCCAAGACAGGATTATGCGTGAAGCTTTCTTT.

This clonotype was detected only a few times. The chain employs TRBV7-2 and TRBJ2-7; TRBD2 is a possible D gene (6 bases). Trimming took off 4 bases at V and 3 bases at J, with 16 bases between the two ends. Germline CDR1 is SGHTA and CDR2 is FQGNSA. CDR3 length: 15 amino acids. The CDR3 region is CASSSTVGGYYEQYF. The CDR3 nucleotides are TGTGCCAGCAGCTCAACCGTGGGAGGCTACTACGAGCAGTACTTC.

The CDR3: CASSLEAAYGGYTF. In DNA form, the CDR3 reads TGCGCCAGCAGCCTCGAGGCAGCTTATGGAGGGTACACCTTC. The chain employs TRBV4-3 and TRBJ1-2; D unclear. Germline V gene data show CDR1 as LGHNA and CDR2 as YSLEER. The CDR3 sequence is 14 residues long. V was shortened by 4 bases and J by 11 bases, with 20 bases between the two germline ends.

This clonotype was recorded at least ten times. This sequence joins TRBV7-2 and TRBJ2-3; 13 bases match TRBD2. The J segment lost 6 bases and the V segment lost 5 bases, leaving 5 bases of the junction unmatched. CDR1 is SGHTA and CDR2 is FQGNSA in the germline V gene. The CDR3 has 15 residues. The CDR3 DNA is TGTGCCAGCAGCACCGGACTAGCGGGGGCGGATACGCAGTATTTT. Residues: CASSTGLAGADTQYF.

There are a few counts of this clonotype. This sequence joins TRBV7-8 and TRBJ1-2; 7 bases are a match to TRBD1. CDR3 size: 18 residues. Trimming removed 5 bases from V and 0 bases from J; junction bases left unmatched: 15. Germline assignment: CDR1 SGHVS and CDR2 FQNEAQ. The CDR3 spells CASSNPRTGPPSNYGYTF. The DNA of the CDR3 is TGTGCCAGCAGCAATCCGAGGACAGGCCCTCCTTCTAACTATGGCTACACCTTC.

The chain combines TRBV2 with TRBJ2-5; TRBD1 matches at 7 bases. This CDR3 spans 14 amino acids. With 1 base clipped from V and 2 bases from J, the junction kept 1 base outside the gene matches. Germline V CDR1 and CDR2: SNHLY, FYNNEI. CDR3 nucleotides: TGTGCCAGCAGTGAAGGGACAGGACAAGAGACCCAGTACTTC. This sequence encodes CASSEGTGQETQYF.

V is TRBV9 and J is TRBJ2-1; D may be TRBD2 (5 bases). The V end was cut by 0 bases, the J end by 9 bases, with 16 bases between. CDR3 size: 15 residues. Germline V gene lookup returns CDR1 SGDLS and CDR2 YYNGEE. In DNA form, the CDR3 reads TGTGCCAGCAGCGTAGAGTTCGGCGGGCTCGGTGAGCAGTTCTTC. Encoded protein: CASSVEFGGLGEQFF.

This clonotype was found a few times. The genes are TRBV27 and TRBJ2-1; the match to TRBD2 covers 13 bases. CDR3 size: 18 residues. With V trimmed by 7 bases and J by 10 bases, 19 bases remained unmatched. Germline values: CDR1 MNHEY, CDR2 SMNVEV (reference sequence). This CDR3 reads CASTPVGVSGTSGTEQFF. The CDR3 coding sequence is TGTGCCAGCACCCCCGTCGGGGTCTCCGGGACTAGCGGGACAGAGCAGTTCTTC.

The chain combines TRBV4-2 with TRBJ2-1; D unclear. Looked up from germline, CDR1 is LGHNA and CDR2 is YNFKEQ. V lost 0 bases, J lost 15 bases, and 15 bases lay in between. The CDR3 is 13 amino acids. The CDR3: CASSQDSSSDAFF. CDR3 sequence (DNA): TGTGCCAGCAGCCAAGATAGTAGCTCGGATGCGTTCTTC.

The chain recombines TRBV19 with TRBJ1-1; 9 positions match TRBD1. V lost 2 bases to trimming and J lost 3 bases; unmatched junction nucleotides: 7. Per the germline V gene, CDR1 is LNHDA and CDR2 is SQIVND (reference sequence). This CDR3 contains 16 residues. CDR3 amino acids: CASSILIGQGHTEAFF. CDR3 coding DNA: TGTGCCAGTAGTATACTTATTGGACAGGGGCACACTGAAGCTTTCTTT.

The chain is built from TRBV20-1 and TRBJ1-2; D is ambiguous. V was cut by 0 bases and J by 2 bases, with 16 bases left in between. The CDR3 totals 16 residues. Germline V gene lookup returns CDR1 DFQATT and CDR2 SNEGSKA (reference sequence). This chain's CDR3 is CSARDVSGAVNYGYTF. CDR3 DNA: TGCAGTGCTAGAGATGTTTCGGGTGCAGTAAACTATGGCTACACCTTC.

This clonotype was detected a few times. The chain has TRBV7-2 and TRBJ2-2; D might be TRBD1 or TRBD2, each matching 5 bases. V shed 5 bases and J shed 6 bases, with 16 bases lying between them. The CDR3 is 15 amino acids. The germline CDR1 and CDR2 sequences are SGHTA and FQGNSA. The CDR3 coding sequence is TGTGCCAGCAGCCGGGGCAGTGGTTTTGCCGGGGAGCTGTTTTTT. Its protein is CASSRGSGFAGELFF.

A few counts support this clonotype. The chain recombines TRBV6-6 with TRBJ1-5; 7 nucleotides agree with TRBD1. The V segment lost 0 bases and the J segment 5 bases; nucleotides outside the gene matches: 10. Germline V lookup: CDR1 MNHNY, CDR2 SVGAGI (reference sequence). This CDR3 contains 17 residues. The CDR3 region is CASSYSTGTRRDQPQHF. CDR3 coding DNA: TGTGCCAGCAGTTACTCGACAGGGACCAGGAGGGATCAGCCCCAGCATTTT.

J is TRBJ1-1 and V is TRBV28; no firm D call. The CDR3 spans 14 residues. Germline lookup yields CDR1 MDHEN and CDR2 SYDVKM. The V and J ends lost 4 bases and 3 bases respectively, with 12 bases between them. CDR3: CASSSGPVDTEAFF. CDR3 in DNA: TGTGCCAGCAGTTCGGGCCCCGTCGACACTGAAGCTTTCTTT.

The genes are TRBV7-2 and TRBJ2-1; 9 positions match TRBD2. V was pared by 5 bases and J by 4 bases, with 6 bases of the junction left unmatched. Germline values: CDR1 SGHTA, CDR2 FQGNSA. CDR3 size: 15 residues. CDR3 nucleotides: TGTGCCAGCAGCCGGGGGACTAGCTTGTACAATGAGCAGTTCTTC. Its translation: CASSRGTSLYNEQFF.

This clonotype came up a few times. The chain recombines TRBV14 with TRBJ2-3; D is unclear. Between the trimmed V and J ends, which lost 3 bases and 6 bases, there was a span of 10 bases. The CDR3 is 13 residues long. Germline lookup yields CDR1 SGHDN and CDR2 FVKESK. The CDR3 loop reads CASSHLGGDTQYF. The CDR3 coding sequence is TGTGCCAGCAGCCATCTCGGTGGGGATACGCAGTATTTT.

This rearrangement joins TRBV19 to TRBJ1-1; 8 nucleotides match TRBD1. V gave up 5 bases and J gave up 1 base; unmatched junction bases: 6. CDR1 and CDR2 (germline): LNHDA, SQIVND (reference sequence). The CDR3 runs to 15 residues. CDR3 amino acids: CASSPGTGKNTEAFF. CDR3 coding DNA: TGTGCCAGTAGTCCGGGGACAGGCAAGAACACTGAAGCTTTCTTT.

The V and J genes are TRBV23-1 and TRBJ2-7, with 7 bases matching TRBD1. TRBV23-1 belongs to the ORF category, with a function that is uncertain. The length of the CDR3 is 14 residues. The CDR3 nucleotides read TGCGCCAGCAGCCAATCAGGGGGTCCCTACGAGCAGTACGTC. This codes for CASSQSGGPYEQYV.

This sequence joins TRBV12-3 or TRBV12-4 and TRBJ1-5, with 9 bases matching TRBD1. Losses at the gene ends were 2 bases for V and 1 base for J; bases not matched to a gene: 3. The CDR3 consists of 16 residues. This chain's CDR3 is CASSLIGTGSNQPQHF. DNA for the CDR3: TGTGCCAGCAGTTTAATCGGGACAGGGAGCAATCAGCCCCAGCATTTT.